The entry that follows covers one T cell receptor (beta chain) sequence. The antigen remains undetermined. The treatment is: roughly ten-day PBMC culture with coronavirus spike peptide pools or control peptides (ViraFEST assay). Prior to the COVID-19 pandemic (2011-2018), the unexposed donor's CD4+ T cells were collected. CD4+ T cells that had been cultured provided DNA sequenced with the Oncomine TCR Beta short-read assay. The genomic DNA was obtained from cultured CD4+ T cells by extraction with the QIAamp micro DNA kit. MiXCR, applied by TCRdb to the PCR reads, yields one record per CDR3 protein. The sample holds thousands of distinct CDR3 sequences, 28% seen once. These data come from a study of vaccination and CD4 T cells after COVID-19. Study-wide context: Overlapping spike peptides served as the stimulus for the cells. These peptides came from SARS-CoV-2 and from the common cold coronaviruses HCoV-NL63, HCoV-OC43 and HCoV-229E.

Between the trimmed V and J ends, which lost 2 bases and 0 bases, there was a span of 8 bases. Germline V gene lookup returns CDR1 DFQATT and CDR2 SNEGSKA (reference sequence). The CDR3 totals 13 residues. The clonotype comes from a human donor in good health. The sample consisted of CD4+ T cells from blood, cultured in vitro. The V call is TRBV20-1, the J call TRBJ2-7; D may be TRBD1 (6 bases). The CDR3 is CSARRGFSYEQYF. The CDR3 DNA is TGCAGTGCTAGAAGGGGGTTCTCCTACGAGCAGTACTTC.